This T cell receptor (beta chain) was identified during a study of cytomegalovirus exposure and HLA in healthy donors. The PCR was carried out with 60 Vbeta primers and 13 Jbeta primers. Repertoires were generated with immunoSEQ multiplex PCR, while TCRdb's copy carries only in-frame clones and drops some. This table has roughly 170,000 clones, around 80% appearing once. This clone was seen only a few times. Antigen unknown. This cohort consisted of healthy bone marrow donors. Study findings and constraints: The authors judged a highly shared variant cluster likely a sequencing artifact. Reports indicated that the classifier achieved high specificity and sensitivity in diagnosing cytomegalovirus status. A previous analysis found most TCR beta V segments productive roughly 87% or roughly 30% of the time.

Per the germline V gene, CDR1 is SGHTA and CDR2 is FQGTGA. The CDR3 contains 18 residues. V shed 6 bases and J shed 0 bases, with 18 bases lying between them. This TCR derives from a female donor in good health and CMV-seronegative. Sequenced material: PBMCs. This chain joins TRBV7-3 and TRBJ2-6; perhaps TRBD1 as D (6 bases). The CDR3 protein is CASSPEGGSDSGANVLTF. CDR3 nucleotides: TGTGCCAGCAGTCCAGAAGGGGGTTCGGACTCTGGGGCCAACGTCCTGACTTTC.